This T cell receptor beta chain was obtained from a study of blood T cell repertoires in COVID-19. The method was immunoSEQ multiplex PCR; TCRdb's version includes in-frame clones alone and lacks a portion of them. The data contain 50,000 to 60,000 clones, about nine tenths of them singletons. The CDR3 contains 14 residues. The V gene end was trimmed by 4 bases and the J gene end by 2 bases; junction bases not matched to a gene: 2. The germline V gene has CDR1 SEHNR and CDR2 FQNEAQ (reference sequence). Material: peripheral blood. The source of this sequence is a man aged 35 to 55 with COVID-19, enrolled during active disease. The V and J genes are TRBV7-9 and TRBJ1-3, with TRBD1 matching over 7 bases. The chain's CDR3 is CASSSTGAGNTIYF. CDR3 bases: TGTGCCAGCAGCTCCACAGGGGCTGGAAACACCATATATTTT.